The 9 T cell receptor beta chains below were found in one sample sequenced in a study of shared clonotypes between healthy human individuals. Using immunoSEQ multiplex PCR, the repertoire was profiled, and TCRdb retains in-frame clones only, with some absent. Of 300,000 to 400,000 clones listed, less than 85% are singletons. Specimen: memory CD4+ T cells sorted from blood. Subset here: CD45RA-negative fraction. Receptors originate from a man aged 25-45 years in good health.

This chain uses TRBV9 with TRBJ2-3; possible D gene TRBD2, 6 bases. Germline assignment: CDR1 SGDLS and CDR2 YYNGEE. The CDR3 runs to 16 residues. Trimming removed 0 bases from V and 0 bases from J, with 11 bases in between. DNA of the CDR3: TGTGCCAGCAGCGTAGAACCCAGCGGGAGCACAGATACGCAGTATTTT. Translated, it gives CASSVEPSGSTDTQYF.

The chain uses TRBV4-2 and TRBJ2-1; 13 bases align to TRBD2. The CDR3 has 17 residues. Germline V gene data show CDR1 as LGHNA and CDR2 as YNFKEQ. The V segment lost 0 bases and the J segment 8 bases; nucleotides outside the gene matches: 7. CDR3 residues: CASSQDWTSGSLDEQFF. The DNA of the CDR3 is TGTGCCAGCAGCCAAGATTGGACTAGCGGGAGCTTGGATGAGCAGTTCTTC.

The chain combines TRBV6-6 with TRBJ2-3; 8 nucleotides align to TRBD2. J gave up 3 bases and V 4 bases, and 6 bases lay outside the gene matches. The CDR3 runs 15 residues. The germline V gene has CDR1 MNHNY and CDR2 SVGAGI (reference sequence). The CDR3 nucleotides are TGTGCCAGCAGTTCACAAGCGGGAGAAACAGATACGCAGTATTTT. Translating gives CASSSQAGETDTQYF.

The chain carries TRBV5-1 and TRBJ1-3, with TRBD1 identical over 7 bases. The CDR3 is 14 residues long. Germline CDR1 and CDR2: SGHRS and YFSETQ. V lost 0 bases, J lost 7 bases, and 4 bases stayed unmatched. CDR3 DNA sequence: TGCGCCAGCAGCTTGGGCGACAGGGCGAACACCATATATTTT. Translating it yields CASSLGDRANTIYF.

The genes are TRBV7-9 and TRBJ2-1; 7 bases are shared with TRBD2. Germline values: CDR1 SEHNR, CDR2 FQNEAQ (reference sequence). The ends lost 2 bases at V and 0 bases at J; junction bases unmatched: 7. The CDR3 contains 17 residues. CDR3 amino acids: CASSLLRRGSSYNEQFF. The CDR3 DNA follows: TGTGCCAGCAGCTTATTACGCCGCGGGAGCTCCTACAATGAGCAGTTCTTC. The entire variable domain, with the rest obtained from reference TRBV7-9 and TRBJ2-1, is as follows: DTGVSQNPRHKITKRGQNVTFRCDPISEHNRLYWYRQTLGQGPEFLTYFQNEAQLEKSRLLSDRFSAERPKGSFSTLEIQRTEQGDSAMYLCASSLLRRGSSYNEQFFGPGTRLTVL.

This clone was detected a few times. The chain employs TRBV9 and TRBJ2-7; 8 nucleotides agree with TRBD2. CDR3 length: 16 amino acids. Germline values: CDR1 SGDLS, CDR2 YYNGEE. J was trimmed by 2 bases and V by 2 bases; bases with no gene match: 9. In DNA form, the CDR3 reads TGTGCCAGCAGCGTGGGGCCACATAGCGGGGCCTACGAGCAGTACTTC. Its protein product is CASSVGPHSGAYEQYF.

The J gene is TRBJ2-1, the V gene TRBV11-3; 14 nucleotides agree with TRBD2. Germline CDR1 and CDR2: SGHNT and YENEEA. J was trimmed by 6 bases and V by 3 bases; bases with no gene match: 10. The CDR3 loop spans 18 amino acids. CDR3 in amino acids: CASSFRGLAGGNVNEQFF. In DNA, the CDR3 is TGTGCCAGCAGCTTCCGTGGACTAGCGGGAGGAAACGTCAATGAGCAGTTCTTC. The complete variable domain, with remaining parts taken from reference TRBV11-3 and TRBJ2-1, reads EAGVVQSPRYKIIEKKQPVAFWCNPISGHNTLYWYLQNLGQGPELLIRYENEEAVDDSQLPKDRFSAERLKGVDSTLKIQPAELGDSAVYLCASSFRGLAGGNVNEQFFGPGTRLTVL.

The chain recombines TRBV7-9 with TRBJ1-1, with 7 bases aligning to TRBD1. Germline V gene data show CDR1 as SEHNR and CDR2 as FQNEAQ (reference sequence). With 5 bases clipped from V and 5 bases from J, the junction kept 11 bases outside the gene matches. This CDR3 has 15 residues. The CDR3 is CASSRRGGAGTEAFF. DNA of the CDR3: TGTGCCAGCAGCCGGAGAGGGGGCGCGGGGACTGAAGCTTTCTTT. Based on the CDR3 plus reference TRBV7-9 and TRBJ1-1, the full variable domain is DTGVSQNPRHKITKRGQNVTFRCDPISEHNRLYWYRQTLGQGPEFLTYFQNEAQLEKSRLLSDRFSAERPKGSFSTLEIQRTEQGDSAMYLCASSRRGGAGTEAFFGQGTRLTVV.

The chain employs TRBV30 and TRBJ1-4; D remains unclear. The germline V gene has CDR1 GTSNPN and CDR2 SVGIG (reference sequence). The germline V and J ends were trimmed by 0 bases and 4 bases, with 9 bases remaining between them. CDR3 length: 14 residues. CDR3 in DNA: TGTGCCTGGAGTGTACCCGAAAATAATGAAAAACTGTTTTTT. It yields the protein CAWSVPENNEKLFF. The entire variable domain, with the rest obtained from reference TRBV30 and TRBJ1-4, is as follows: SQTIHQWPATLVQPVGSPLSLECTVEGTSNPNLYWYRQAAGRGLQLLFYSVGIGQISSEVPQNLSASRPQDRQFILSSKKLLLSDSGFYLCAWSVPENNEKLFFGSGTQLSVL.